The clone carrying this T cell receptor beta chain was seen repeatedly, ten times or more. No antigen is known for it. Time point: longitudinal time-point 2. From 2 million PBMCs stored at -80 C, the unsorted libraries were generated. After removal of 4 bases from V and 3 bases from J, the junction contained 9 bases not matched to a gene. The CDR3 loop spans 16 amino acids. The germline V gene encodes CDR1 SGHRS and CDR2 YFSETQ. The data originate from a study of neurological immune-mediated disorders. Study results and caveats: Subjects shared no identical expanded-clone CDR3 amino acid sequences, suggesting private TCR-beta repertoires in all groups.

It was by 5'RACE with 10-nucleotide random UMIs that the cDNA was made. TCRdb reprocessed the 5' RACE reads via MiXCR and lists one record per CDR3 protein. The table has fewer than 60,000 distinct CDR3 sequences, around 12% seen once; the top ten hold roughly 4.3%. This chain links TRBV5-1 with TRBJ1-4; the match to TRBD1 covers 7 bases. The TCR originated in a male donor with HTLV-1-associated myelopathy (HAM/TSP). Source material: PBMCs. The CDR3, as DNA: TGCGCCAGCAGCGAAGGGGGCTCGTTGGCTAATGAAAAACTGTTTTTT. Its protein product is CASSEGGSLANEKLFF. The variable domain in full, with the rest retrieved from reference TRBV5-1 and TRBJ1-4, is KAGVTQTPRYLIKTRGQQVTLSCSPISGHRSVSWYQQTPGQGLQFLFEYFSETQRNKGNFPGRFSGRQFSNSRSEMNVSTLELGDSALYLCASSEGGSLANEKLFFGSGTQLSVL.